The present entry profiles one T cell receptor (beta chain) with its context. The antigen remains unidentified. These data originate in a study of cytomegalovirus exposure and HLA in healthy donors. Regarding the study as a whole: In an earlier analysis, productive rearrangement rates for most beta V segments clustered near 87% or 30%.

Researchers ran the PCR with 60 Vbeta and 13 Jbeta primers. TCRdb keeps only in-frame clones here, not all; method: immunoSEQ multiplex PCR. The sample lists 200,000 to 250,000 clones, more than 75% seen once, with over 1% in the top ten. The receptor was isolated from a human donor in good health. The specimen sequenced was PBMCs.

CDR3 bases: TGTGCCAGCAGCTTGGACTTCTCCTCCTACGAGCAGTACTTC. Amino acid sequence: CASSLDFSSYEQYF. The chain combines TRBV7-9 with TRBJ2-7; weak D call: TRBD2 (5 bases). Germline CDR1 SEHNR, CDR2 FQNEAQ (reference sequence). The CDR3 spans 14 residues. V gave up 3 bases and J gave up 0 bases, with 9 bases separating them.